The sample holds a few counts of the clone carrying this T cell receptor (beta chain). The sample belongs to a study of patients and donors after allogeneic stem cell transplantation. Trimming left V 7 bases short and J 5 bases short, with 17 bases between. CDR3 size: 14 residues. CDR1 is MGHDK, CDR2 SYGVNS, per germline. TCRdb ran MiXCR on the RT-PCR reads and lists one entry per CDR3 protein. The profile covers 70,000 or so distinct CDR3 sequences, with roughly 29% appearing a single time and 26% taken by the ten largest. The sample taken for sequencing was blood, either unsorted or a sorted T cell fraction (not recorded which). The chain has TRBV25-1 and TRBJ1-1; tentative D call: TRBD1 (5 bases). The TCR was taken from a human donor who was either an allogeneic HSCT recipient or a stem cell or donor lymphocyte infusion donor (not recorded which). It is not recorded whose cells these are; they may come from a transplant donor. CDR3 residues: CASIGPGGWTEAFF. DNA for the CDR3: TGTGCCAGCATAGGACCGGGGGGTTGGACTGAAGCTTTCTTT.